The 30 T cell receptor beta chains presented below share a single source sample, sequenced in a study of CD8+CD57+ T cells in acquired aplastic anemia. According to the study, genomic DNA was the template for TCR beta VDJ and CDR3 profiling. MiXCR, run by TCRdb on the reads, gives a single entry per CDR3 protein. The sample lists a few hundred thousand distinct CDR3 sequences; 56% were seen once. Sequenced sample: sorted CD4+, CD8+, or CD8+CD57+ T cells (not recorded which) from PBMCs. The receptors derive from a human donor with severe aplastic anemia or a healthy control (not recorded which).

V gene TRBV29-1 combines with J gene TRBJ1-2, with 10 bases fitting TRBD1. This CDR3 comprises 13 residues. Germline V gene data show CDR1 as SQVTM and CDR2 as ANQGSEA. J was trimmed by 6 bases and V by 4 bases; bases with no gene match: 5. The CDR3 nucleotides read TGCAGCGTTGGTCCGGGACAGGGGAATGGCTACACCTTC. As protein: CSVGPGQGNGYTF.

The chain joins TRBV20-1 to TRBJ1-3; 8 bases match TRBD1. Looked up from germline, CDR1 is DFQATT and CDR2 is SNEGSKA (reference sequence). The CDR3 loop spans 13 amino acids. V was clipped by 3 bases and J by 2 bases; unmatched bases: 0. The CDR3 DNA reads as TGCAGTGCTAGGACAGGGGCTGGAAACACCATATATTTT. This codes for CSARTGAGNTIYF.

This clonotype was recorded many times. The rearrangement uses TRBV20-1 and TRBJ1-1; D might be TRBD1 (5 bases). Trimming removed 5 bases from V and 1 base from J, with 11 bases in between. The germline V gene has CDR1 DFQATT and CDR2 SNEGSKA (reference sequence). The CDR3 has 13 residues. DNA of the CDR3: TGCAGTGCTTTCGACAGAGAGAACACTGAAGCTTTCTTT. Encoded protein: CSAFDRENTEAFF.

This clonotype was recorded many times. This sequence joins TRBV5-8 and TRBJ2-7, with TRBD1 matching over 7 bases. Germline V gene sequence: CDR1 SGHTS, CDR2 YDEGEE. The CDR3 spans 14 residues. V shed 4 bases, J shed 6 bases, and the junction held 10 bases outside the gene matches. The CDR3 region has the DNA TGTGCCAGCAGCCAAGACAGGGAAGTGCGCGAGCAGTACTTC. Amino acid sequence: CASSQDREVREQYF.

In its sample, this clonotype was seen a few times. This sequence joins TRBV2 and TRBJ1-2, with a tentative D call TRBD1 (5 bases). The CDR3 spans 18 residues. Germline values: CDR1 SNHLY, CDR2 FYNNEI. The germline V and J ends were trimmed by 8 bases and 0 bases, with 25 bases remaining between them. The CDR3 sequence is CASATTWDRETANYGYTF. In DNA form, the CDR3 reads TGTGCCAGCGCCACCACATGGGACCGGGAGACTGCTAACTATGGCTACACCTTC.

This clonotype appeared many times. This chain links TRBV6-5 with TRBJ1-2; D is unclear. The germline CDR1 and CDR2 sequences are MNHEY and SVGAGI. The CDR3 is made up of 14 amino acids. Trimming left V 5 bases short and J 8 bases short, with 18 bases between. The chain's CDR3 is CASSARMDSGGYTF. In DNA form, the CDR3 reads TGTGCCAGCAGTGCACGGATGGACTCGGGGGGCTACACCTTC.

This clonotype was seen a handful of times. This chain connects TRBV29-1 to TRBJ1-5; perhaps TRBD1 as D (5 bases). The V gene lost 7 bases and the J gene lost 2 bases, with 9 bases spanning the gap. Germline V gene data show CDR1 as SQVTM and CDR2 as ANQGSEA. The CDR3 is 12 amino acids. CDR3 loop: CSAGDGNQPQHF. As DNA, the CDR3 is TGCAGCGCCGGGGACGGCAATCAGCCCCAGCATTTT.

This clonotype was detected many times. This rearrangement joins TRBV9 to TRBJ2-3; 9 bases are shared with TRBD1. The trim removed 2 bases at V and 5 bases at J, leaving 6 bases unmatched. Germline CDR1 SGDLS, CDR2 YYNGEE. The CDR3 is 15 residues long. The DNA for the CDR3 is TGTGCCAGCAGCGTGACAGGGGGAGTTGTAGATACGCAGTATTTT. Translated, it gives CASSVTGGVVDTQYF.

CDR3 DNA: TGTGCCAGCAGCGAGCGGGAGGGCCACTACGAGCAGTACTTC. Protein sequence: CASSEREGHYEQYF. This sequence joins TRBV2 and TRBJ2-7, with 10 bases fitting TRBD2. V gave up 6 bases and J gave up 3 bases; unmatched junction bases: 5. The CDR3 loop spans 14 amino acids. Germline CDR1 reads SNHLY; CDR2 reads FYNNEI.

The chain employs TRBV7-2 and TRBJ2-1, with 11 bases lining up with TRBD2. Germline V gene lookup returns CDR1 SGHTA and CDR2 FQGNSA. The CDR3 has 19 residues. Germline trimming cut 4 bases from V and 5 bases from J; bases unmatched to any gene: 16. CDR3 residues: CASSSAGPTLAGVDNEQFF. The CDR3 DNA follows: TGTGCCAGCAGCTCAGCCGGACCCACACTAGCGGGAGTGGACAATGAGCAGTTCTTC.

In the case of this clonotype: Given a much more abundant clone one base away, this may be a read error. Because the CDR3 is missing its conserved closing phenylalanine or tryptophan, this is likely a read error. This sequence joins TRBV20-1 and TRBJ2-1; a possible D gene is TRBD2 (6 bases). This CDR3 is built from 13 residues. The germline V gene encodes CDR1 DFQATT and CDR2 SNEGSKA (reference sequence). The ends were cut back, 3 bases at V and 0 bases at J, with 6 bases in the middle. The chain's CDR3 is CSASGGSYNEQFS. The CDR3 DNA is TGCAGTGCTAGCGGGGGCTCCTACAATGAGCAGTTCTCC.

This clonotype has more than one count but fewer than ten. The chain recombines TRBV11-2 with TRBJ2-3, with TRBD2 identical over 11 bases. The CDR3 runs to 16 residues. V shed 6 bases and J 3 bases; nucleotides not matched to a gene: 8. Germline CDR1 and CDR2: SGHAT and FQNNGV. CDR3 region: CASRPLAGGGTDTQYF. Written as DNA, the CDR3 is TGTGCCAGCAGGCCCCTAGCGGGAGGCGGAACAGATACGCAGTATTTT.

Many counts were recorded for this clonotype. The J gene is TRBJ2-3, the V gene TRBV3-1, with 11 positions matching TRBD2. The CDR3 has 16 residues. After removal of 2 bases from V and 6 bases from J, the junction contained 7 bases not matched to a gene. Looked up from germline, CDR1 is LGHDT and CDR2 is YNNKEL (reference sequence). The CDR3 nucleotides are TGTGCCAGCAGCCAACAGACTAGCGGGGCTTGGGATACGCAGTATTTT. Residues: CASSQQTSGAWDTQYF.

Ten or more counts support this clonotype. V usage is TRBV12-3 or TRBV12-4 and J usage is TRBJ2-5; D could derive from TRBD1 or TRBD2 (5 bases each). CDR3 size: 14 residues. Trimming removed 5 bases from V and 3 bases from J, with 13 bases in between. CDR3 region: CASSQTGTEETQYF. DNA of the CDR3: TGTGCCAGCAGTCAAACCGGGACGGAAGAGACCCAGTACTTC.

This clonotype was seen a few times. This rearrangement joins TRBV28 to TRBJ1-2, with D possibly being TRBD1 (5 bases). The CDR3 is 14 residues long. With 4 bases removed from V and 4 bases from J, the gap between germline ends came to 13 bases. CDR1 is MDHEN, CDR2 SYDVKM, per germline. The CDR3 DNA reads TGTGCCAGCAGTTCCCCCTCAGGGTCCTATGGCTACACCTTC. Protein sequence: CASSSPSGSYGYTF.

This clonotype was seen ten or more times. This chain connects TRBV19 to TRBJ1-3; D unresolved. This CDR3 contains 15 residues. V was pared by 3 bases and J by 4 bases, with 13 bases between. Germline V CDR1 and CDR2: LNHDA, SQIVND (reference sequence). The CDR3 sequence is CASSIQVAFGNTIYF. The CDR3 DNA follows: TGTGCCAGTAGTATCCAAGTTGCTTTCGGAAACACCATATATTTT.

This chain uses TRBV15 with TRBJ1-1, with D hard to call. CDR1 is LNHNV and CDR2 is YYDKDF in the germline V gene (reference sequence). Trimming shortened V by 0 bases and J by 5 bases, and 4 bases separated the two germline ends. The CDR3 is 12 residues long. Here the CDR3 reads CATSREGTEAFF. The CDR3 DNA sequence: TGTGCCACCAGCAGAGAGGGGACTGAAGCTTTCTTT.

In nucleotides, the CDR3 is TGTGCCAGCAGCTTAGTCCAGACGGGGGGGAATGAGCAGTTCTTC. It codes for CASSLVQTGGNEQFF. The chain is built from TRBV7-9 and TRBJ2-1; the match to TRBD2 covers 8 bases. This CDR3 spans 15 amino acids. The V gene's germline CDR1 is SEHNR and CDR2 FQNEAQ (reference sequence). The ends lost 1 base at V and 7 bases at J; junction bases unmatched: 6.

This clonotype has a count of ten or more. The V call is TRBV25-1, the J call TRBJ2-5; a possible D gene is TRBD1 (5 bases). The CDR3 totals 15 residues. Looked up from germline, CDR1 is MGHDK and CDR2 is SYGVNS. The V gene lost 6 bases and the J gene lost 5 bases, with 19 bases spanning the gap. The chain's CDR3 is CASRLGPIGAETQYF. The CDR3 coding sequence is TGTGCCAGCAGACTCGGCCCAATAGGGGCGGAGACCCAGTACTTC.

Points on this clonotype: One end of the junction varies from germline; a read error may be responsible. CDR3 nucleotides: TGTGCCAGCAGTGCAGGGGCCCCGGGGCGGAGGGAGCCCTACGAGCAGTACTTC. The encoded protein is CASSAGAPGRREPYEQYF. The chain combines TRBV24-1 with TRBJ2-7; D tentatively reads TRBD1 or TRBD2 (6 bases each). The CDR3 is 18 residues long. Germline CDR1 KGHDR, CDR2 SFDVKD.

This clonotype was seen a single time. The final CDR3 position lacks the conserved phenylalanine or tryptophan, pointing to a likely read error. The chain uses TRBV5-1 and TRBJ1-3; TRBD1 is a possible D gene (5 bases). The CDR3 is 14 amino acids. Germline-derived CDR1 and CDR2 are SGHRS and YFSETQ. The CDR3 DNA reads TGCGCCGGCAGCTTGGCGCAGGGTTTAGACACCATATATTGT. Its translation: CAGSLAQGLDTIYC.

The genes are TRBV25-1 and TRBJ2-1; 13 bases are shared with TRBD2. Germline V gene data show CDR1 as MGHDK and CDR2 as SYGVNS. The trim removed 4 bases at V and 3 bases at J, leaving 12 bases unmatched. This CDR3 has 19 amino acids. Here the CDR3 reads CASSAPPGTSGAVYNEQFF. The CDR3 region has the DNA TGTGCCAGCAGTGCCCCCCCCGGGACTAGCGGGGCGGTCTACAATGAGCAGTTCTTC.

This clonotype was found many times. The chain links TRBV10-3 to TRBJ1-5; maybe TRBD1 (5 bases). The ends were cut back, 11 bases at V and 5 bases at J, with 16 bases in the middle. There are 13 residues in the CDR3. Germline loops: CDR1 ENHRY, CDR2 SYGVKD. The CDR3 DNA is TGTGCCCATGGATCGGGGGGAGATCAGCCCCAGCATTTT. It yields the protein CAHGSGGDQPQHF.

Many counts were recorded for this clonotype. The CDR3 loop is CSAAGTVSYNEQFF. CDR3 DNA: TGCAGTGCCGCCGGGACAGTCTCCTACAATGAGCAGTTCTTC. The chain couples TRBV20-1 to TRBJ2-1; 7 nucleotides match TRBD1. V lost 6 bases and J lost 0; bases outside the gene matches: 5. Germline-derived CDR1 and CDR2 are DFQATT and SNEGSKA (reference sequence). CDR3 length equals 14 residues.

This clonotype was seen a handful of times. This chain uses TRBV7-8 with TRBJ2-7; 7 bases are shared with TRBD1. The trim removed 5 bases at V and 4 bases at J, leaving 8 bases unmatched. Germline V gene lookup returns CDR1 SGHVS and CDR2 FQNEAQ. The CDR3 runs 14 residues. The CDR3 nucleotides read TGTGCCAGCAGCCTTCGGGACAGCGTTTACGAGCAGTACTTC. It specifies CASSLRDSVYEQYF.

This rearrangement joins TRBV10-3 to TRBJ2-3; the match to TRBD1 covers 7 bases. The trim removed 4 bases at V and 2 bases at J, leaving 9 bases unmatched. Germline assignment: CDR1 ENHRY and CDR2 SYGVKD. The CDR3 covers 16 residues. CDR3 sequence reads: CAISVRDRISTDTQYF. As DNA, the CDR3 is TGTGCCATCAGTGTCCGGGACAGAATTTCCACAGATACGCAGTATTTT.

This chain links TRBV19 with TRBJ1-2, with D unclear. The CDR3 has 15 amino acids. Trimming cost V 8 bases and J 0 bases, with 16 bases left between them. Germline values: CDR1 LNHDA, CDR2 SQIVND (reference sequence). Here the CDR3 reads CASESVETTNYGYTF. The CDR3 nucleotides are TGTGCCAGTGAGAGCGTGGAGACTACTAACTATGGCTACACCTTC.

The chain combines TRBV10-3 with TRBJ2-7; 8 positions agree with TRBD1. V lost 0 bases, J lost 3 bases, and 1 base stayed unmatched. The CDR3 runs 14 residues. Germline V gene data show CDR1 as ENHRY and CDR2 as SYGVKD. The CDR3 sequence: CAISESQGGYEQYF. In DNA, the CDR3 is TGTGCCATCAGTGAGTCACAGGGGGGCTACGAGCAGTACTTC.

The chain uses TRBV20-1 and TRBJ2-6, with 8 bases matching TRBD1. The CDR3 has 13 residues. The germline V gene has CDR1 DFQATT and CDR2 SNEGSKA (reference sequence). Trimming cost V 6 bases and J 2 bases; bases outside gene matches: 0. In DNA, the CDR3 is TGCAGTGCGACAGGGGCTGGGGCCAACGTCCTGACTTTC. Translating it yields CSATGAGANVLTF.

The count of this clonotype is one. This chain joins TRBV24-1 and TRBJ2-1; 15 positions agree with TRBD2. CDR3 length equals 16 residues. Trimming removed 3 bases from V and 6 bases from J; junction bases left unmatched: 2. Germline CDR1 is KGHDR and CDR2 is SFDVKD. CDR3 sequence (DNA): TGTGCCACCAGTGATGGACTAGCGGGGGGGCTCAATGAGCAGTTCTTC. Its protein product is CATSDGLAGGLNEQFF.